This TCR beta chain emerged from a study of blood T cell repertoires in COVID-19. As processed by the authors: Amplification of reference gene primers provided the estimated nucleated cell counts. The method was immunoSEQ multiplex PCR; TCRdb's version includes in-frame clones alone and lacks a portion of them. V, J and clone size were drawn from that table, and D and trimming were deduced from the DNA. The table has approximately 170,000 clones, 70% to 80% seen once. CDR1 is SNHLY, CDR2 FYNNEI, per germline. V lost 7 bases, J lost 6 bases, and 13 bases stayed unmatched. The CDR3 spans 15 residues. The TCR was taken from a woman aged 70-85 years in a cohort exposed to, infected with or recovered from COVID-19 (not recorded which). The sample was PBMCs or T cells enriched from blood (not recorded which). The J gene is TRBJ2-3, the V gene TRBV2, with 7 nucleotides matching TRBD2. In nucleotides, the CDR3 is TGTGCCAGCACTGCTAGCGGAGTCTTCGTGGATACGCAGTATTTT. This sequence encodes CASTASGVFVDTQYF.